This is a list of T cell receptor beta chains from one sample in a study of blood T cell repertoires in COVID-19. Generated by immunoSEQ multiplex PCR, the TCRdb table keeps only in-frame clones and is missing some. In the table there are 200,000 to 250,000 clones, approximately 86% of which are singletons. Sequenced input: PBMCs or T cells enriched from blood (not recorded which). These receptors originate from a woman aged 50 to 60 who had recovered from COVID-19. The CDR3 runs from the conserved cysteine through the conserved F or W. D genes are given only for firm matches. Rows give clone size only sometimes, using once, few, many, or a class for an expanded clone.

d_call: -
j_call: TRBJ2-7
clone_size: -
v_call: TRBV5-1
cdr3_aa: CASSLGAKQGSYEQYF
cdr3_nt: TGCGCCAGCAGCTTGGGAGCTAAACAGGGTTCCTACGAGCAGTACTTC

d_call: TRBD1
j_call: TRBJ1-5
clone_size: -
v_call: TRBV7-9
cdr3_aa: CASSTTGGHQPQHF
cdr3_nt: TGTGCCAGCAGCACAACAGGGGGCCATCAGCCCCAGCATTTT

d_call: -
j_call: TRBJ2-3
clone_size: -
v_call: TRBV5-4
cdr3_aa: CASSLGEAPTDTQYF
cdr3_nt: TGTGCCAGCAGCTTGGGGGAGGCTCCCACAGATACGCAGTATTTT

d_call: -
j_call: TRBJ1-1
clone_size: -
v_call: TRBV2
cdr3_aa: CASSASGDRPEAFF
cdr3_nt: TGTGCCAGCAGCGCCTCAGGGGATCGCCCTGAAGCTTTCTTT

d_call: -
j_call: TRBJ2-3
clone_size: -
v_call: TRBV11-2
cdr3_aa: CASSRRRGGSDTQYF
cdr3_nt: TGTGCCAGCAGCCGACGGAGGGGTGGATCAGATACGCAGTATTTT

d_call: TRBD1
j_call: TRBJ2-7
clone_size: -
v_call: TRBV3-1/TRBV3-2
cdr3_aa: CASTRRDSSYEQYF
cdr3_nt: TGTGCCAGCACCCGAAGGGACAGTTCCTACGAGCAGTACTTC

d_call: -
j_call: TRBJ1-5
clone_size: -
v_call: TRBV6-5
cdr3_aa: CASSHRAMEGQPQHF
cdr3_nt: TGTGCCAGCAGTCACCGGGCCATGGAGGGTCAGCCCCAGCATTTT

d_call: TRBD1
j_call: TRBJ1-1
clone_size: few
v_call: TRBV10-3
cdr3_aa: CAITRDRGATEAFF
cdr3_nt: TGTGCCATCACAAGGGACAGGGGGGCCACTGAAGCTTTCTTT

d_call: -
j_call: TRBJ2-3
clone_size: -
v_call: TRBV7-6
cdr3_aa: CASSQGSFGGTDTQYF
cdr3_nt: TGTGCCAGCAGCCAAGGGAGTTTTGGGGGCACAGATACGCAGTATTTT

d_call: -
j_call: TRBJ2-7
clone_size: -
v_call: TRBV6-2/TRBV6-3
cdr3_aa: CASSYEVSEQYF
cdr3_nt: TGTGCCAGCAGTTACGAAGTGAGCGAGCAGTACTTC

d_call: TRBD2
j_call: TRBJ2-1
clone_size: -
v_call: TRBV6-4
cdr3_aa: CATSGISGNDNEQFF
cdr3_nt: TGTGCCACCAGCGGCATTAGCGGGAACGACAATGAGCAGTTCTTC

d_call: TRBD1
j_call: TRBJ1-2
clone_size: few
v_call: TRBV10-3
cdr3_aa: CAISAGQRDGYTF
cdr3_nt: TGTGCCATCAGTGCGGGACAGAGGGATGGCTACACCTTC

d_call: -
j_call: TRBJ1-1
clone_size: -
v_call: TRBV2
cdr3_aa: CASSALRVAEAFF
cdr3_nt: TGTGCCAGCAGTGCACTCAGGGTCGCTGAAGCTTTCTTT

d_call: -
j_call: TRBJ2-3
clone_size: -
v_call: TRBV24-1
cdr3_aa: CATSDFTGTSTDTQYF
cdr3_nt: TGTGCCACCAGTGATTTCACGGGAACTAGCACAGATACGCAGTATTTT

d_call: TRBD1
j_call: TRBJ1-3
clone_size: once
v_call: TRBV3-1/TRBV3-2
cdr3_aa: CASSQEGTGSSGNTIYF
cdr3_nt: TGTGCCAGCAGCCAAGAAGGGACAGGCAGCTCTGGAAACACCATATATTTT

d_call: -
j_call: TRBJ1-3
clone_size: -
v_call: TRBV28
cdr3_aa: CASGRGGGGNTIYF
cdr3_nt: TGTGCCAGCGGTCGGGGGGGTGGCGGAAACACCATATATTTT

d_call: -
j_call: TRBJ2-2
clone_size: -
v_call: TRBV7-2
cdr3_aa: CASSPQGSDTGELFF
cdr3_nt: TGTGCCAGCAGCCCTCAGGGGTCAGACACCGGGGAGCTGTTTTTT

d_call: TRBD1
j_call: TRBJ1-5
clone_size: -
v_call: TRBV7-6
cdr3_aa: CASSSQGYGNQPQHF
cdr3_nt: TGTGCCAGCAGCTCACAGGGGTATGGCAATCAGCCCCAGCATTTT

d_call: -
j_call: TRBJ2-7
clone_size: -
v_call: TRBV3-1/TRBV3-2
cdr3_aa: CASSQDVSRHEQYF
cdr3_nt: TGTGCCAGCAGCCAAGATGTGTCCAGGCACGAGCAGTACTTC

d_call: -
j_call: TRBJ2-2
clone_size: -
v_call: TRBV19
cdr3_aa: CASSQGMDTGELFF
cdr3_nt: TGTGCCAGTAGTCAGGGTATGGACACCGGGGAGCTGTTTTTT

d_call: TRBD1
j_call: TRBJ2-1
clone_size: -
v_call: TRBV11-2
cdr3_aa: CASSWQGAGEQFF
cdr3_nt: TGTGCCAGCAGCTGGCAGGGGGCCGGTGAGCAGTTCTTC

d_call: -
j_call: TRBJ2-1
clone_size: -
v_call: TRBV20-1
cdr3_aa: CSAVREKQFF
cdr3_nt: TGCAGTGCTGTTCGAGAGAAGCAGTTCTTC

d_call: -
j_call: TRBJ2-1
clone_size: -
v_call: TRBV11-2
cdr3_aa: CASSLGDFGRGEQFF
cdr3_nt: TGTGCCAGCAGCCTGGGGGACTTCGGTCGAGGTGAGCAGTTCTTC

d_call: -
j_call: TRBJ2-1
clone_size: -
v_call: TRBV15
cdr3_aa: CATSRDQASPPDNEQFF
cdr3_nt: TGTGCCACCAGCAGAGATCAGGCGTCCCCTCCGGACAATGAGCAGTTCTTC

d_call: -
j_call: TRBJ2-2
clone_size: -
v_call: TRBV11-2
cdr3_aa: CASSTYATGELFF
cdr3_nt: TGTGCCAGCAGCACTTATGCTACCGGGGAGCTGTTTTTT

d_call: TRBD2
j_call: TRBJ2-1
clone_size: -
v_call: TRBV7-3
cdr3_aa: CASSLAGTSGGLFF
cdr3_nt: TGTGCCAGCAGCTTAGCCGGGACTAGCGGAGGTCTGTTCTTC

d_call: -
j_call: TRBJ1-5
clone_size: -
v_call: TRBV4-3
cdr3_aa: CASSQDWQNSNQPQHF
cdr3_nt: TGCGCCAGCAGCCAAGATTGGCAGAATAGCAATCAGCCCCAGCATTTT

d_call: -
j_call: TRBJ2-1
clone_size: -
v_call: TRBV7-3
cdr3_aa: CASSLLGGNEQFF
cdr3_nt: TGTGCCAGCAGCTTATTGGGCGGGAATGAGCAGTTCTTC

d_call: TRBD1
j_call: TRBJ2-3
clone_size: -
v_call: TRBV11-2
cdr3_aa: CASSHRQGRAGDTQYF
cdr3_nt: TGTGCCAGCAGCCATCGACAGGGCCGGGCTGGGGATACGCAGTATTTT

d_call: -
j_call: TRBJ2-1
clone_size: -
v_call: TRBV19
cdr3_aa: CASSILGGHYNEQFF
cdr3_nt: TGTGCCAGTAGTATTTTAGGGGGACACTACAATGAGCAGTTCTTC

d_call: -
j_call: TRBJ1-3
clone_size: -
v_call: TRBV13
cdr3_aa: CASSLEGSGNTIYF
cdr3_nt: TGTGCCAGCAGCTTGGAGGGTTCCGGAAACACCATATATTTT

d_call: -
j_call: TRBJ1-2
clone_size: once
v_call: TRBV9
cdr3_aa: CASSAGLLNNYGYTF
cdr3_nt: TGTGCCAGCAGCGCCGGACTTCTAAATAACTATGGCTACACCTTC